Listed below are T cell receptor beta chains from one sample, sequenced in a study of read filtering for tumor transcriptome and immune sequencing. Each CDR3 protein gets one entry after TCRdb re-called the reads with MiXCR. The data hold more than 100,000 distinct CDR3 sequences, with 10% to 15% observed a single time. The sequencing input was a population of CD138-negative cells sorted from bone marrow. The receptors stem from a donor aged 40 or over with multiple myeloma. CDR3s include the opening cysteine and the closing phenylalanine or tryptophan. Fields, in order: clone size, CDR3 length, V gene, J gene, CDR3 protein. Expanded clones are given a class, and other clones once, few, many or no size at all.

>few|16|TRBV4-1|TRBJ2-5
CASSQDLAGIQETQYF
>many|16|TRBV27|TRBJ2-2
CASISLGTWNTGELFF
>many|13|TRBV7-2|TRBJ2-1
CASSPGSNNEQFF
>few|14|TRBV10-3|TRBJ1-3
CAIRDASSGNTIYF
>-|16|TRBV7-3|TRBJ2-5
CASSLRSGPQGETQYF
>many|16|TRBV7-2|TRBJ2-2
CASSLAGTPAGGELFF
>-|14|TRBV29-1|TRBJ2-1
CSVLARTLYNEQFF
>-|11|TRBV29-1|TRBJ2-1
CSVEEGHEQFF
>-|14|TRBV12-5|TRBJ2-1
CASNPQGGYNERFF
>-|15|TRBV25-1|TRBJ2-3
CASSDFTSGGDTQYF
>many|15|TRBV20-1|TRBJ2-1
CSASPPAGGSGEQFF
>once|15|TRBV9|TRBJ2-1
CASSVGGRGSNEQFF
>few|15|TRBV24-1|TRBJ2-2
CATSMTSGVSGELFF
>many|13|TRBV20-1|TRBJ1-1
CSASVGTNTEAFF
>once|13|TRBV7-9|TRBJ2-3
CASQRGGTDTQYF